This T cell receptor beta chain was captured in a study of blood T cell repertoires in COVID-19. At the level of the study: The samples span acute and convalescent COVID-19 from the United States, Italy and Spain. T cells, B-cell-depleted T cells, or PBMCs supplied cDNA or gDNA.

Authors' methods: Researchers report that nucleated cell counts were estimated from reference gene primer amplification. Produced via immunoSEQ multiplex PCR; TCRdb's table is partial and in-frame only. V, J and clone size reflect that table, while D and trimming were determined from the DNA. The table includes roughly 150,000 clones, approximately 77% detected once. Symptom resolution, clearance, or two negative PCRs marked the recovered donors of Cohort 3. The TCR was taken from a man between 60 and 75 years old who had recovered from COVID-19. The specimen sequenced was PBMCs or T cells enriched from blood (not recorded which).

The CDR3, as DNA: TGTGCCAGCAGCCAGGGACAGGGGGCGGATGAGCAGTTCTTC. It yields the protein CASSQGQGADEQFF. This chain uses TRBV11-3 with TRBJ2-1; 12 nucleotides match TRBD1. Germline V gives CDR1 SGHNT, CDR2 YENEEA. V lost 5 bases and J lost 8; bases outside the gene matches: 4. CDR3 size: 14 residues.